Shown below are 7 T cell receptor beta chains from a single sample sequenced in a study of shared clonotypes between healthy human individuals. Clones were read by immunoSEQ multiplex PCR, and TCRdb kept only the in-frame ones, dropping some. The table shows roughly 2.5 million clones, with 90% to 95% occurring only once. Material: naive CD4+ T cells sorted from blood. Described subset: CD45RA+ positively selected. The receptors were gathered from a man aged 18-30 years in good health.

This chain joins TRBV2 and TRBJ2-2; 11 nucleotides align to TRBD2. The germline gives CDR1 SNHLY, CDR2 FYNNEI. The CDR3 runs to 18 residues. V dropped 6 bases and J dropped 5; count of bases not matched to a gene: 14. DNA for the CDR3: TGTGCCAGCAGACCCGGGACTAGCGGTCGTGTAGGGACCGGGGAGCTGTTTTTT. Translating gives CASRPGTSGRVGTGELFF.

The chain carries TRBV6-5 and TRBJ1-4, with D unclear. The V and J ends lost 3 bases and 0 bases respectively, with 8 bases between them. Germline V gives CDR1 MNHEY, CDR2 SVGAGI. This CDR3 has 15 residues. This chain's CDR3 is CASSYTEATNEKLFF. The CDR3 nucleotides read TGTGCCAGCAGTTATACGGAGGCAACTAATGAAAAACTGTTTTTT.

The chain links TRBV5-1 to TRBJ2-1; 8 bases match TRBD2. The CDR3 loop spans 16 amino acids. CDR1 is SGHRS and CDR2 is YFSETQ in the germline V gene. The V gene end was trimmed by 4 bases and the J gene end by 4 bases; junction bases not matched to a gene: 10. Here the CDR3 DNA reads TGCGCCAGCAGCCTATCGCCCGGGACTAGTTACAATGAGCAGTTCTTC. It codes for CASSLSPGTSYNEQFF.

Comments on this clone: Other nucleotide sequences from this sample produce the same CDR3. This chain uses TRBV6-6 with TRBJ1-1; the match to TRBD1 covers 8 bases. The CDR3 loop spans 14 amino acids. In germline, CDR1 is MNHNY, CDR2 SVGAGI (reference sequence). J lost 2 bases, V lost 5 bases, and 4 bases had no gene match. The CDR3 spells CASSPGTGNTEAFF. The DNA for the CDR3 is TGTGCCAGCAGTCCCGGGACAGGCAACACTGAAGCTTTCTTT.

On this clone itself: The sample has other DNA sequences that encode this CDR3 too. This rearrangement joins TRBV30 to TRBJ1-5; no clear D. The germline CDR1 and CDR2 sequences are GTSNPN and SVGIG (reference sequence). The CDR3 has 13 amino acids. The germline V and J ends were trimmed by 1 base and 7 bases, with 11 bases remaining between them. The CDR3 protein is CAWSATGGQPQHF. In DNA form, the CDR3 reads TGTGCCTGGAGTGCAACGGGCGGGCAGCCCCAGCATTTT.

This chain links TRBV2 with TRBJ2-7, with a possible D match to TRBD1 (5 bases). The CDR3 is 16 residues long. The germline V gene has CDR1 SNHLY and CDR2 FYNNEI. V shed 7 bases and J shed 0 bases, with 19 bases lying between them. CDR3 sequence reads: CASKGILRDFSYEQYF. The CDR3 DNA follows: TGTGCCAGCAAGGGTATTCTCAGGGATTTCTCCTACGAGCAGTACTTC.

The chain recombines TRBV10-1 with TRBJ2-7; no definite D call. The CDR3 totals 12 residues. V lost 3 bases and J 4 bases, leaving 7 bases between the germline ends. Germline assignment: CDR1 WNHNN and CDR2 SYGVQD (reference sequence). The CDR3 loop reads CASSDTNYEQYF. The CDR3 coding sequence is TGCGCCAGCAGTGATACCAATTACGAGCAGTACTTC.